This T cell receptor beta chain was identified in a study of cytomegalovirus exposure and HLA in healthy donors. Turning to this clone: At one end the junction does not follow the germline gene, possibly because of a read error.

60 Vbeta and 13 Jbeta primers were used in PCR. Profiling relied on immunoSEQ multiplex PCR, and the TCRdb table lists in-frame clones only, not all of them. The profile shows roughly 180,000 clones, about 80% of them singletons. The CDR3 has 12 amino acids. Germline CDR1 SSHAT, CDR2 FNYEAQ (reference sequence). The chain is built from TRBV7-7 and TRBJ2-1; 8 bases are shared with TRBD1. This TCR was sampled from a man younger than 45 in good health and CMV-seronegative. Sequenced: PBMCs. CDR3 sequence: CASSPTGGEQFF. The CDR3 bases are TGTGCTAGCAGTCCCACAGGGGGTGAGCAGTTCTTC.